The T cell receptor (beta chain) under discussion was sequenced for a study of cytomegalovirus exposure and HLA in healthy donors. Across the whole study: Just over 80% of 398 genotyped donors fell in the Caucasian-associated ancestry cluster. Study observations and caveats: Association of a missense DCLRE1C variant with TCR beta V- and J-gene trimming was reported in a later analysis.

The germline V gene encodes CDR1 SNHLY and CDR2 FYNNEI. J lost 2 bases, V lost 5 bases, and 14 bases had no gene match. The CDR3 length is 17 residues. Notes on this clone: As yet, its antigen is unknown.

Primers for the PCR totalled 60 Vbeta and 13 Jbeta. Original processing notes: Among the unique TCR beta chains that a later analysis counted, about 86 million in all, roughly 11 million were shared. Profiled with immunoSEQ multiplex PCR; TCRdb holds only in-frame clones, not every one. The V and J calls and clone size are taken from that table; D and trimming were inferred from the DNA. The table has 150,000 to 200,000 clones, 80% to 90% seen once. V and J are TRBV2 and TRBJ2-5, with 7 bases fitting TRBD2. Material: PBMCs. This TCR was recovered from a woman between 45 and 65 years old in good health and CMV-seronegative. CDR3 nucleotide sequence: TGTGCCAGCAGTCTGGCCCTCGAGCGGGAACCTCAAGAGACCCAGTACTTC. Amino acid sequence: CASSLALEREPQETQYF.